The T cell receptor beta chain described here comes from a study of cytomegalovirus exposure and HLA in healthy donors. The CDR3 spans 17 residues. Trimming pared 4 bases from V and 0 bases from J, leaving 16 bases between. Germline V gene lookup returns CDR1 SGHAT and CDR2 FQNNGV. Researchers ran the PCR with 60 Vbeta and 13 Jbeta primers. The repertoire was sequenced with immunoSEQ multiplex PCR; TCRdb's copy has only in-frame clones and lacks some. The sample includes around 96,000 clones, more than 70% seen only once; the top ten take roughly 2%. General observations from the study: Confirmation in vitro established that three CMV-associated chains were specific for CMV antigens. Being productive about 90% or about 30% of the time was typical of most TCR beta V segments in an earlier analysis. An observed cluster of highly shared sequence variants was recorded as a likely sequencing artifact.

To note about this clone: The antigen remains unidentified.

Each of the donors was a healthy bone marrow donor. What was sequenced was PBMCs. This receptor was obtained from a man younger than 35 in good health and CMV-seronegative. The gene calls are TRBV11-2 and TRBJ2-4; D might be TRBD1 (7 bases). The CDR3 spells CASSSHPGGLAKNIQYF. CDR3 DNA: TGTGCCAGCAGCTCACACCCAGGGGGACTAGCCAAAAACATTCAGTACTTC. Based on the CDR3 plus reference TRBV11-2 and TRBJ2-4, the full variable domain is EAGVAQSPRYKIIEKRQSVAFWCNPISGHATLYWYQQILGQGPKLLIQFQNNGVVDDSQLPKDRFSAERLKGVDSTLKIQPAKLEDSAVYLCASSSHPGGLAKNIQYFGAGTRLSVL.